Listed below are T cell receptor beta chains from one sample, sequenced in a study of CD4+ T cells in melanoma. Produced via immunoSEQ multiplex PCR; TCRdb's table is partial and in-frame only. The sample carries 140,000 or so clones, over 90% recorded once. The origin of the receptors is a human donor with melanoma. Each CDR3 is given with its conserved first and last residue. The D gene is left open where the match is weak. Expanded clones get a size class; other rows say once, few or many, or leave the size out.

J gene | clone size | D gene | V gene | CDR3 protein | CDR3 DNA
TRBJ2-7 | NA | NA | TRBV5-1 | CASISGDFYEQYF | TGCGCCAGCATTTCAGGGGACTTCTACGAGCAGTACTTC
TRBJ1-4 | NA | TRBD1 | TRBV6-1 | CASSERTGPSEKLFF | TGTGCCAGCAGTGAACGGACAGGGCCATCCGAAAAACTGTTTTTT
TRBJ2-2 | NA | TRBD1 | TRBV2 | CASSNRDRGTGELFF | TGTGCCAGCAGTAACCGGGACAGGGGCACCGGGGAGCTGTTTTTT
TRBJ1-1 | NA | TRBD1 | TRBV6-1 | CASNSGTGVQAFF | TGTGCCAGCAACTCCGGGACAGGGGTTCAGGCTTTCTTT
TRBJ1-2 | NA | NA | TRBV6-6 | CASTHTGVTYGYTF | TGTGCCAGCACCCACACGGGGGTAACCTATGGCTACACCTTC
TRBJ1-1 | NA | NA | TRBV18 | CASSAQGLNTEAFF | TGTGCCAGCTCAGCACAGGGTCTTAACACTGAAGCTTTCTTT
TRBJ2-6 | NA | NA | TRBV2 | CASIKGSSTGANVLTF | TGTGCCAGCATAAAAGGCAGCTCGACCGGGGCCAACGTCCTGACTTTC
TRBJ2-5 | NA | TRBD2 | TRBV5-1 | CASSLAGASGGAETQYF | TGCGCCAGCAGCTTGGCCGGGGCTAGCGGGGGGGCAGAGACCCAGTACTTC
TRBJ2-7 | NA | NA | TRBV11-2 | CASSPAPEREQYF | TGTGCCAGCAGCCCGGCCCCGGAGCGGGAGCAGTACTTC
TRBJ1-1 | NA | NA | TRBV16 | CASSLRQSPVNTEAFF | TGTGCCAGCAGCTTAAGACAATCCCCCGTGAACACTGAAGCTTTCTTT
TRBJ2-7 | once | NA | TRBV20-1 | CSASSPYEQYF | TGCAGTGCCTCCTCCCCCTACGAGCAGTACTTC
TRBJ2-5 | NA | NA | TRBV7-2 | CASSSGGASETQYF | TGTGCCAGCAGCTCAGGAGGGGCCTCAGAGACCCAGTACTTC
TRBJ1-5 | NA | NA | TRBV19 | CASSAGTFSNQPQHF | TGTGCCAGTAGTGCCGGGACATTTAGCAATCAGCCCCAGCATTTT
TRBJ1-2 | NA | NA | TRBV5-6 | CASSLGQGHGYTF | TGTGCCAGCAGCTTGGGCCAGGGTCATGGCTACACCTTC
TRBJ1-4 | NA | NA | TRBV5-6 | CASSLAGFVVGRPDEKLFF | TGTGCCAGCAGCTTGGCCGGTTTTGTTGTCGGGCGCCCTGATGAAAAACTGTTTTTT
TRBJ2-2 | NA | NA | TRBV2 | CASSDLLRVSNTGELFF | TGTGCCAGCAGTGATTTGTTAAGGGTCTCGAACACCGGGGAGCTGTTTTTT
TRBJ1-2 | once | NA | TRBV30 | CAGQWGSYGYTF | TGTGCCGGACAGTGGGGTAGCTATGGCTACACCTTC
TRBJ1-1 | NA | TRBD1 | TRBV5-6 | CASRLQGTIMNTEAFF | TGTGCCAGCAGACTACAGGGGACTATTATGAACACTGAAGCTTTCTTT
TRBJ2-5 | NA | TRBD2 | TRBV9 | CASSVRGSSGGYQETQYF | TGTGCCAGCAGCGTAAGGGGATCTAGCGGGGGGTACCAAGAGACCCAGTACTTC
TRBJ1-3 | NA | NA | TRBV20-1 | CSAMIGNTIYF | TGCAGTGCTATGATTGGAAACACCATATATTTT
TRBJ1-4 | NA | NA | TRBV5-4 | CASSFPNEKLFF | TGTGCCAGCAGCTTTCCTAATGAAAAACTGTTTTTT
TRBJ1-2 | once | NA | TRBV9 | CASSVEGRGGYGYTF | TGTGCCAGCAGCGTAGAGGGCAGGGGAGGCTATGGCTACACCTTC
TRBJ1-5 | NA | TRBD1 | TRBV30 | CAWNGQVDQPQHF | TGTGCCTGGAACGGACAGGTTGATCAGCCCCAGCATTTT
TRBJ2-7 | NA | NA | TRBV30 | CAWSPGSYEQYF | TGTGCCTGGAGTCCGGGTTCCTACGAGCAGTACTTC
TRBJ1-5 | NA | NA | TRBV27 | CASSPSRHQPQHF | TGTGCCAGCAGTCCCTCACGCCATCAGCCCCAGCATTTT
TRBJ1-2 | NA | NA | TRBV7-8 | CASSPAGLNYGYTF | TGTGCCAGCAGCCCTGCCGGGCTTAACTATGGCTACACCTTC
TRBJ2-7 | NA | TRBD2 | TRBV6-5 | CASSPSGGWAYEQYF | TGTGCCAGCAGTCCTAGCGGGGGGTGGGCCTACGAGCAGTACTTC
TRBJ1-6 | once | TRBD1 | TRBV5-4 | CASSQTGYNSPLHF | TGTGCCAGCAGCCAGACAGGGTATAATTCACCCCTCCACTTT
TRBJ1-1 | NA | TRBD1 | TRBV9 | CASSGRTGRLNTEAFF | TGTGCCAGCAGCGGTCGGACAGGACGGCTGAACACTGAAGCTTTCTTT